This TCR beta chain was obtained from a study of blood T cell repertoires in COVID-19. Study summary: COVID-19 samples collected from the United States, Italy and Spain covered acute and convalescent phases.

Seattle researchers signed up patients amid active infection and tracked them longitudinally. Sequencing was performed with immunoSEQ multiplex PCR; in TCRdb, only in-frame clones are kept and a portion is missing. The sample records about 100,000 clones, roughly 88% being singletons. Trimming took 7 bases from V and 4 from J; bases not matched to a gene: 7. The germline gives CDR1 MDHEN, CDR2 SYDVKM. The length of the CDR3 is 15 residues. The chain couples TRBV28 to TRBJ2-1; TRBD2 agrees at 10 bases. The sample comprised peripheral blood. This TCR came from a man between 18 and 29 years old with COVID-19, enrolled during active disease. CDR3: CASTATSGLYNEQFF. CDR3 in DNA: TGTGCCAGCACCGCGACTAGCGGGTTGTACAATGAGCAGTTCTTC.